These T cell receptor beta chains were read from a single sample in a study of cytomegalovirus exposure and HLA in healthy donors. TCRdb's copy holds only in-frame clones and misses some; the assay was immunoSEQ multiplex PCR. The sample lists about 110,000 clones; around 85% were seen once. Specimen: PBMCs. These receptors all come from a man between 60 and 75 years old in good health and CMV-seronegative. CDR3s include the opening cysteine and the closing phenylalanine or tryptophan. D genes are given only for firm matches. A clone size is listed for some rows: how often the clone was seen (once, few, many), or a class if it is expanded.

v_gene	d_gene	j_gene	abundance	CDR3aa	CDR3nt
TRBV7-3	-	TRBJ2-7	few	CASSWAGGEQYF	TGTGCCAGCAGCTGGGCAGGGGGGGAGCAGTACTTC
TRBV7-2	-	TRBJ1-2	once	CASSLTGTEGYTF	TGTGCCAGCAGCTTAACGGGTACGGAGGGCTACACCTTC
TRBV5-1	-	TRBJ2-1	few	CASTVDYRGEQFF	TGCGCCAGCACCGTAGACTACCGGGGTGAGCAGTTCTTC
TRBV11-2	-	TRBJ1-4	-	CASSLKGREREKLFF	TGTGCCAGCAGCTTAAAGGGGCGGGAAAGGGAAAAACTGTTTTTT
TRBV18	TRBD2	TRBJ2-5	-	CASSRTSGETQYF	TGTGCCAGCTCCCGGACTAGCGGAGAGACCCAGTACTTC
TRBV28	-	TRBJ2-1	-	CASRPGGTYNEQFF	TGTGCCAGCAGGCCAGGGGGGACCTACAATGAGCAGTTCTTC
TRBV15	-	TRBJ2-1	-	CATSTLTRYNEQFF	TGTGCCACCAGCACGTTGACTAGATACAATGAGCAGTTCTTC
TRBV7-2	-	TRBJ2-5	few	CASSLQMGAQETQYF	TGTGCCAGCAGCTTACAGATGGGGGCCCAAGAGACCCAGTACTTC
TRBV5-4	TRBD2	TRBJ2-2	-	CASSLLRLAGGPNTGELFF	TGTGCCAGCAGCTTGTTGCGGCTAGCGGGGGGGCCTAACACCGGGGAGCTGTTTTTT
TRBV7-2	TRBD2	TRBJ2-3	-	CASRLPGGATNTQYF	TGTGCCAGCAGATTGCCGGGGGGGGCGACTAATACGCAGTATTTT
TRBV5-1	-	TRBJ2-7	-	CASSLGAGSSYEQYF	TGCGCCAGCAGCTTGGGGGCAGGTAGCTCCTACGAGCAGTACTTC
TRBV2	TRBD1	TRBJ2-1	few	CASSRGTGGNEQFF	TGTGCCAGCAGTCGGGGGACAGGGGGCAATGAGCAGTTCTTC
TRBV7-2	-	TRBJ1-2	-	CASSLGWGQQTYGYTF	TGTGCCAGCAGCTTAGGTTGGGGGCAGCAAACCTATGGCTACACCTTC
TRBV5-4	-	TRBJ2-1	-	CASSLDSSYNEQFF	TGTGCCAGCAGCTTGGACAGCTCCTACAATGAGCAGTTCTTC
TRBV10-2	-	TRBJ1-3	-	CASSVRDTGNTIYF	TGCGCCAGCAGTGTCAGGGATACTGGAAACACCATATATTTT
TRBV5-1	TRBD1	TRBJ1-1	-	CASSLRTGGDTEAFF	TGCGCCAGCAGCTTGCGGACAGGAGGAGACACTGAAGCTTTCTTT
TRBV5-1	-	TRBJ1-2	-	CASSLVPGNYGYTF	TGCGCCAGCAGCTTGGTCCCGGGAAACTATGGCTACACCTTC
TRBV28	-	TRBJ1-5	-	CASSRNGPNQPQHF	TGTGCCAGCAGTCGAAATGGCCCCAATCAGCCCCAGCATTTT
TRBV5-1	-	TRBJ1-1	-	CASSPYLAGRNTEAFF	TGCGCCAGCAGCCCCTACCTCGCAGGAAGAAACACTGAAGCTTTCTTT
TRBV7-9	-	TRBJ1-1	-	CASSRNGATEAFF	TGTGCCAGCAGCCGTAATGGGGCAACTGAAGCTTTCTTT
TRBV5-1	TRBD2	TRBJ2-1	-	CASSPGGAGGYNEQFF	TGCGCCAGCAGCCCCGGGGGGGCGGGGGGGTACAATGAGCAGTTCTTC
TRBV19	-	TRBJ2-6	once	CASSHRVGANVLTF	TGTGCCAGTAGCCACAGGGTTGGGGCCAACGTCCTGACTTTC
TRBV5-6	-	TRBJ2-5	-	CASSPGTTETQYF	TGTGCCAGCAGCCCCGGGACAACAGAGACCCAGTACTTC
TRBV5-1	TRBD1	TRBJ1-5	few	CASSSSGGNQPQHF	TGCGCCAGCAGCTCCTCAGGGGGGAATCAGCCCCAGCATTTT
TRBV27	TRBD1	TRBJ2-6	few	CASTGAGANVLTF	TGTGCCAGTACAGGGGCTGGGGCCAACGTCCTGACTTTC
TRBV7-6	-	TRBJ2-2	-	CASYGGGAGELFF	TGTGCCAGCTACGGAGGGGGGGCCGGGGAGCTGTTTTTT
TRBV15	TRBD2	TRBJ2-2	-	CATSRVNSGGAGELFF	TGTGCCACCAGCAGAGTGAATAGCGGGGGGGCCGGGGAGCTGTTTTTT
TRBV7-8	TRBD2	TRBJ2-3	-	CASSSFETSGTDTQYF	TGTGCCAGCAGCTCCTTTGAGACTAGCGGGACAGATACGCAGTATTTT
TRBV29-1	TRBD1	TRBJ1-3	-	CSVRTGAGNTIYF	TGCAGCGTTCGGACAGGGGCTGGAAACACCATATATTTT
TRBV5-1	-	TRBJ2-2	-	CASSLRTISGELFF	TGCGCCAGCAGCCTACGGACTATTTCCGGGGAGCTGTTTTTT
TRBV7-2	-	TRBJ1-1	few	CASRGGGGMNTEAFF	TGTGCCAGCCGGGGGGGCGGGGGAATGAACACTGAAGCTTTCTTT
TRBV7-6	TRBD2	TRBJ2-5	-	CASSFTGGRGFETQYF	TGTGCCAGCAGCTTCACGGGGGGGCGAGGGTTCGAGACCCAGTACTTC
TRBV9	TRBD2	TRBJ2-7	-	CASSQTGSGGSYEQYF	TGTGCCAGCAGTCAAACGGGTAGCGGGGGTTCCTACGAGCAGTACTTC
TRBV30	-	TRBJ1-4	-	CAWSPGEKLFF	TGTGCCTGGAGTCCGGGGGAAAAACTGTTTTTT
TRBV20-1	-	TRBJ2-1	few	CSAQAYNEQFF	TGCAGTGCGCAGGCTTACAATGAGCAGTTCTTC
TRBV28	-	TRBJ1-3	few	CASTPGAGIISGNTIYF	TGTGCCAGCACCCCAGGGGCAGGGATAATCTCTGGAAACACCATATATTTT
TRBV7-9	-	TRBJ1-2	-	CASSPNLDHYGYTF	TGTGCCAGCAGCCCGAACCTAGACCATTATGGCTACACCTTC
TRBV4-1	-	TRBJ1-1	-	CASSQEAQGKTEAFF	TGCGCCAGCAGCCAAGAGGCCCAGGGAAAAACTGAAGCTTTCTTT
TRBV5-5	TRBD2	TRBJ2-4	few	CASSLATGGTKNIQYF	TGTGCCAGCAGCTTGGCCACGGGGGGTACCAAAAACATTCAGTACTTC